A selection of T cell receptor beta chains follows, all from one sample in a study of blood T cells in healthy people across ages. TCRdb reprocessed the 5' RACE reads via MiXCR and lists one record per CDR3 protein. The sample has a few hundred thousand distinct CDR3 sequences, roughly 28% seen once. The sequenced sample consisted of blood. The receptors here all came from a woman in her seventies in good health. CDR3s include the opening cysteine and the closing phenylalanine or tryptophan. A D gene is named only where the DNA matches it firmly. Clone size is stated in some rows and not others, as once, few, many or a class when expanded.

>NA|TRBV13|TRBJ2-3|NA
CASRYTTRDTQYF
TGTGCCAGCAGATATACGACCCGAGATACGCAGTATTTT
>few|TRBV9|TRBJ2-2|NA
CASSFGTNTGELFF
TGTGCCAGCAGCTTTGGGACGAACACCGGGGAGCTGTTTTTT
>NA|TRBV29-1|TRBJ1-2|NA
CSVVSQLYGYTF
TGCAGCGTTGTTAGTCAGCTCTATGGCTACACCTTC
>NA|TRBV7-2|TRBJ2-3|TRBD2
CASMLAGGADTQYF
TGTGCCAGCATGTTAGCCGGGGGGGCAGATACGCAGTATTTT
>NA|TRBV7-8|TRBJ1-1|NA
CASSSNPGGTEAFF
TGTGCCAGCAGCTCTAACCCGGGGGGCACTGAAGCTTTCTTT
>NA|TRBV7-2|TRBJ1-6|NA
CASSLGFGYNSPLHF
TGTGCCAGCAGCTTAGGTTTCGGCTATAATTCACCCCTCCACTTT
>few|TRBV29-1|TRBJ1-2|NA
CSVEVWIGANYGYTF
TGCAGCGTTGAAGTATGGATAGGGGCTAACTATGGCTACACCTTC
>NA|TRBV7-9|TRBJ2-1|TRBD2
CASSSAGGVNEQFF
TGTGCCAGCAGCTCCGCGGGGGGGGTAAATGAGCAGTTCTTC
>few|TRBV6-5|TRBJ2-7|TRBD2
CASSRGLGLNSYEQYF
TGTGCCAGCAGCCGGGGACTAGGCCTCAACTCCTACGAGCAGTACTTC
>NA|TRBV2|TRBJ2-7|NA
CASSALQGGNTYEQYF
TGTGCCAGCAGTGCCCTCCAAGGGGGGAATACCTACGAGCAGTACTTC
>few|TRBV20-1|TRBJ2-7|NA
CSARGNEQYF
TGCAGTGCTAGGGGCAACGAGCAGTACTTC